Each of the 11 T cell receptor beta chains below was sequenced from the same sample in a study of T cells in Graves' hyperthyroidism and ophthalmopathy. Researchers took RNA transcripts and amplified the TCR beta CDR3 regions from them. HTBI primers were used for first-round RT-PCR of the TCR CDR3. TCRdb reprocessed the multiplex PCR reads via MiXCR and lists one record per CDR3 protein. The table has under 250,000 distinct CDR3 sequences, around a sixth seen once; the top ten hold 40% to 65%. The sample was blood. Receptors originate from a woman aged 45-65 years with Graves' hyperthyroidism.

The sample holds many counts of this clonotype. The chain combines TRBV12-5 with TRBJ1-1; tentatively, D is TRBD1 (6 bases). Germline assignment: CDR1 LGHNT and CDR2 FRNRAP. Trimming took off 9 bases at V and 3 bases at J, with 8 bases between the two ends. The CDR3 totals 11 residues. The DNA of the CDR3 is TGTGCTAGCGGGGGCTACACTGAAGCTTTCTTT. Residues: CASGGYTEAFF.

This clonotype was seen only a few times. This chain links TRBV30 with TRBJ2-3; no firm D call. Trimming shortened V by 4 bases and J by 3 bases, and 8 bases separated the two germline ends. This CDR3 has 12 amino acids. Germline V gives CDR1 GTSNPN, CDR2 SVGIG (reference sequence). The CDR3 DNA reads TGTGCCTGGACCCGAGCGACAGATACGCAGTATTTT. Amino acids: CAWTRATDTQYF.

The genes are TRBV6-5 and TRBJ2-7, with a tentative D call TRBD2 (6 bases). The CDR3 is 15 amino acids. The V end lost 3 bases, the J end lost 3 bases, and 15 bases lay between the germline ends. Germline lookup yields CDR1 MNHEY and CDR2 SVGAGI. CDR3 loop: CASSYPTAGNYEQYF. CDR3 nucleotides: TGTGCCAGCAGTTATCCTACGGCGGGAAACTACGAGCAGTACTTC.

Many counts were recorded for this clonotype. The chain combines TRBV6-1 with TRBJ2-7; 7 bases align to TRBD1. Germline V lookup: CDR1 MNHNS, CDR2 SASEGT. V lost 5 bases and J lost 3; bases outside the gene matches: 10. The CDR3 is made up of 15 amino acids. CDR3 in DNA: TGTGCCAGCAGTACCCCTGACAGGGTAAACTACGAGCAGTACTTC. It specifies CASSTPDRVNYEQYF.

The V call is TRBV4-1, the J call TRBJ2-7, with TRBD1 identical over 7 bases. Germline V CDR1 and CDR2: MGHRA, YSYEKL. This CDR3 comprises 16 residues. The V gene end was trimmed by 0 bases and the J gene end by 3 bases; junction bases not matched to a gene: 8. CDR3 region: CASSQDPIGGNYEQYF. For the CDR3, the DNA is TGCGCCAGCAGCCAAGATCCAATAGGGGGCAACTACGAGCAGTACTTC.

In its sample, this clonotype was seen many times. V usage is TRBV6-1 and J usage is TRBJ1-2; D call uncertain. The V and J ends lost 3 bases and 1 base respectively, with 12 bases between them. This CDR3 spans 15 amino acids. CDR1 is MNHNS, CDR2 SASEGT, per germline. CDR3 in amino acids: CASSDPPGSNYGYTF. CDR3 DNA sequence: TGTGCCAGCAGTGACCCCCCGGGCAGTAACTATGGCTACACCTTC.

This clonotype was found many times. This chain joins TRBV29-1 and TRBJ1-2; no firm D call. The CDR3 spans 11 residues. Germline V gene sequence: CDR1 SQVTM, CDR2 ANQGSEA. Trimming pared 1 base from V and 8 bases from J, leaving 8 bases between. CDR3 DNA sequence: TGCAGCGTTGAAGGTGGTCTCGGCTACACCTTC. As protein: CSVEGGLGYTF.

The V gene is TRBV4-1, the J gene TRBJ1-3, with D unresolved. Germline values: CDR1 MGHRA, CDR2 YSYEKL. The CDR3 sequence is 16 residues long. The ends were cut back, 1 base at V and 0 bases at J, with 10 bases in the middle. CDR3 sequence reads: CASSQVVVISGNTIYF. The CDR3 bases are TGCGCCAGCAGCCAAGTGGTGGTTATCTCTGGAAACACCATATATTTT.

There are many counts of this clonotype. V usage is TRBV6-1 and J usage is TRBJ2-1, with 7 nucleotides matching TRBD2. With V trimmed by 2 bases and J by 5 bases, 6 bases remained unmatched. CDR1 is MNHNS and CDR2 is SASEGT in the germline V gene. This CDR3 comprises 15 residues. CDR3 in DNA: TGTGCCAGCAGTGAATTTGGCGGGAGCAACAATGAGCAGTTCTTC. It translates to CASSEFGGSNNEQFF.

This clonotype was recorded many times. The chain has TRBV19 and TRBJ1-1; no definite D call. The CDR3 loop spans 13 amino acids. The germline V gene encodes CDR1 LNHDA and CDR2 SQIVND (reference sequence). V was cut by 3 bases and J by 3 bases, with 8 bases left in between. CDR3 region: CASSISAYTEAFF. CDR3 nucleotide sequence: TGTGCCAGTAGTATTTCGGCCTACACTGAAGCTTTCTTT.

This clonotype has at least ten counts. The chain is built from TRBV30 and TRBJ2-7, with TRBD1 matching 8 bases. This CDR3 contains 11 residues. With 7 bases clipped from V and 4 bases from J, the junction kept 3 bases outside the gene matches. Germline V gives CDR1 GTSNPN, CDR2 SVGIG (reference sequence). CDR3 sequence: CALGQGYEQYF. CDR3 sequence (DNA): TGTGCCTTAGGACAGGGTTACGAGCAGTACTTC.